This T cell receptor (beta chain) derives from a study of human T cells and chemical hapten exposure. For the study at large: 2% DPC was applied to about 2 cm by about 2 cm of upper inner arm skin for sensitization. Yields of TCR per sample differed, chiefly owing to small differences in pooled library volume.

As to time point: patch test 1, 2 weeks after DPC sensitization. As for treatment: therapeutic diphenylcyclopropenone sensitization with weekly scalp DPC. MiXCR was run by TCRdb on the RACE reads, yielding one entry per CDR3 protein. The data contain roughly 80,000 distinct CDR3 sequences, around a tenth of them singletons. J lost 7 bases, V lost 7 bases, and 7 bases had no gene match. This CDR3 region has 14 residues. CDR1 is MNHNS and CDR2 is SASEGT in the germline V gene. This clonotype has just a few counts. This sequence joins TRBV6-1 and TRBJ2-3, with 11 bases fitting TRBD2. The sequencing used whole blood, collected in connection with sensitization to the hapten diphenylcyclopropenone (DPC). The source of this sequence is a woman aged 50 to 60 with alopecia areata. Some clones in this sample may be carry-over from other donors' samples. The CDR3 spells CASTLAGEVYTQYF. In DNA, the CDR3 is TGTGCCAGCACACTAGCGGGAGAAGTATATACGCAGTATTTT.